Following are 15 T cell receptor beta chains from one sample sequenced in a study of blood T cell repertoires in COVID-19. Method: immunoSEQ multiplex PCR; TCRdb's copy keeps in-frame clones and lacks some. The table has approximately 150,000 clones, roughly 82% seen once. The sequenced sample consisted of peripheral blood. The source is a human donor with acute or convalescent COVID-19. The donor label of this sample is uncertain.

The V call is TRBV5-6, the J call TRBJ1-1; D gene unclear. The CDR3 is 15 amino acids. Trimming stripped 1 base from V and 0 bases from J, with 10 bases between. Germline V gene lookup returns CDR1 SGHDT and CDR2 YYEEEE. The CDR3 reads CASSLISSLNTEAFF. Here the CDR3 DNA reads TGTGCCAGCAGCTTGATAAGCTCCTTGAACACTGAAGCTTTCTTT.

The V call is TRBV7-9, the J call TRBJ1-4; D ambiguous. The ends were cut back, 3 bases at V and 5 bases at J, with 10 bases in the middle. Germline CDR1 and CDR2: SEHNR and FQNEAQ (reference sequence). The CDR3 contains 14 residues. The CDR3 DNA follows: TGTGCCAGCAGCTTTTCACATAAGAATGAAAAACTGTTTTTT. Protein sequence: CASSFSHKNEKLFF.

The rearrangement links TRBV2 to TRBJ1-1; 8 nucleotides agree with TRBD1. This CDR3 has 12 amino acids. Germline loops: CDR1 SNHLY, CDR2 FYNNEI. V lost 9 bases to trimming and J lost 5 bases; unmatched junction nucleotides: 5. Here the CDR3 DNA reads TGTGCCAGTCAGGGGGCGACTACTGAAGCTTTCTTT. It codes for CASQGATTEAFF.

The CDR3 DNA reads TGCGCCAGCAGCTTGGACAGGGGAGTAGCTTTCTTT. This sequence encodes CASSLDRGVAFF. The rearrangement uses TRBV5-1 and TRBJ1-1; 7 nucleotides align to TRBD1. The CDR3 runs to 12 residues. Unmatched junction bases numbered 3, after V lost 0 bases and J lost 10 bases. Germline V gene sequence: CDR1 SGHRS, CDR2 YFSETQ. Full variable domain (remainder filled in from reference TRBV5-1 and TRBJ1-1): KAGVTQTPRYLIKTRGQQVTLSCSPISGHRSVSWYQQTPGQGLQFLFEYFSETQRNKGNFPGRFSGRQFSNSRSEMNVSTLELGDSALYLCASSLDRGVAFFGQGTRLTVV.

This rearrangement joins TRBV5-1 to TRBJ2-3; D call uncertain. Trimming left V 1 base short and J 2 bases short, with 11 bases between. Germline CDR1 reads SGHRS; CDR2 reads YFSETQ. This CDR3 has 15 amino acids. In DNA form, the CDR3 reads TGCGCCAGCAGCTTGACGGCTCGGGTCACAGATACGCAGTATTTT. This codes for CASSLTARVTDTQYF. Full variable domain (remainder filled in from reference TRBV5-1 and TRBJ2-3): KAGVTQTPRYLIKTRGQQVTLSCSPISGHRSVSWYQQTPGQGLQFLFEYFSETQRNKGNFPGRFSGRQFSNSRSEMNVSTLELGDSALYLCASSLTARVTDTQYFGPGTRLTVL.

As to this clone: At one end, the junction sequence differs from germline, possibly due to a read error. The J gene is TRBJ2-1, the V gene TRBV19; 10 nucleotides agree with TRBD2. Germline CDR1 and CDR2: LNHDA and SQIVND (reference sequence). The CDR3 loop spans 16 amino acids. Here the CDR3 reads CASSLERGGRNNEQFF. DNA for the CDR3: TGTGCCAGTAGTTTAGAGCGGGGGGGCCGCAACAATGAGCAGTTCTTC.

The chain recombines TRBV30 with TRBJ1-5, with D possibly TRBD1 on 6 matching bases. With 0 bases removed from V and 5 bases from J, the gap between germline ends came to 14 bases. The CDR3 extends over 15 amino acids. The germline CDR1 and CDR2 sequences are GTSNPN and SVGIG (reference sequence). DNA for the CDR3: TGTGCCTGGAGTGTTGGTGGACAGACAGATCAGCCCCAGCATTTT. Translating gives CAWSVGGQTDQPQHF.

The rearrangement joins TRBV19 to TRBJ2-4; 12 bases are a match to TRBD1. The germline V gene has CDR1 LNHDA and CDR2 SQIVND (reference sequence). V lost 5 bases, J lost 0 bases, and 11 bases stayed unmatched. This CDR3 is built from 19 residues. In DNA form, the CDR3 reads TGTGCCAGTAGTGCCACCGGGACAGGGGGCGAGGGAGCCAAAAACATTCAGTACTTC. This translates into CASSATGTGGEGAKNIQYF.

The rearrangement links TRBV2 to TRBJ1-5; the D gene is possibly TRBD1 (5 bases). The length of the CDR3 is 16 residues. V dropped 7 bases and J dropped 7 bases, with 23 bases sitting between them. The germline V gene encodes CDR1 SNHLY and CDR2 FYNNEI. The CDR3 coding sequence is TGTGCCAGCAAGTTTGGGGCAGGGTCGGTCGTGCAGCCCCAGCATTTT. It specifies CASKFGAGSVVQPQHF.

This CDR3 is CASSLLPGGQPQHF. The CDR3, as DNA: TGTGCCAGCAGCTTGTTACCGGGGGGCCAGCCCCAGCATTTT. This chain joins TRBV5-8 and TRBJ1-5; weak D call: TRBD1 (6 bases). The CDR3 length is 14 residues. V was trimmed by 1 base and J by 7 bases, leaving 12 bases between them. Germline V gene data show CDR1 as SGHTS and CDR2 as YDEGEE.

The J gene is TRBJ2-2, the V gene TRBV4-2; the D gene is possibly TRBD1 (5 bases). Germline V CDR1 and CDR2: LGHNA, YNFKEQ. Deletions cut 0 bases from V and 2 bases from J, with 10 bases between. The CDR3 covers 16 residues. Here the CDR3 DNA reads TGTGCCAGCAGCCAAGAGGGGCAGGGTAACACCGGGGAGCTGTTTTTT. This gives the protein CASSQEGQGNTGELFF.

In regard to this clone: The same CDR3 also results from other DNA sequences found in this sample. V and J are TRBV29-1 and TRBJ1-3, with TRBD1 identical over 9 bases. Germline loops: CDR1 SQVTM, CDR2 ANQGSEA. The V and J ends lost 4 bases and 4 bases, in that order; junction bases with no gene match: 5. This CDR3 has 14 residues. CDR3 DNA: TGCAGCGTTGGAGGGACAGGGAGCGGAAACACCATATATTTT. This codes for CSVGGTGSGNTIYF.

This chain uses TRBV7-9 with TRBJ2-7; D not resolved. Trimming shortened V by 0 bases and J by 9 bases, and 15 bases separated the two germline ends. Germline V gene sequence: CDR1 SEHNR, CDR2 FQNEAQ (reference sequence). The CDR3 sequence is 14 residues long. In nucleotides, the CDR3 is TGTGCCAGCAGCTTAGCCTTTATCGGGTCGGGGCAGTACTTC. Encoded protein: CASSLAFIGSGQYF.

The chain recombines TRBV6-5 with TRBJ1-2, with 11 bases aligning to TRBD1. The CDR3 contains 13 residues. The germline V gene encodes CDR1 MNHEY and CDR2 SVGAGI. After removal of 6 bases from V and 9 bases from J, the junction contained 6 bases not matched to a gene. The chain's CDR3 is CASRTGTGGSYTF. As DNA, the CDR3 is TGTGCCAGCAGGACAGGGACAGGGGGTAGCTACACCTTC.

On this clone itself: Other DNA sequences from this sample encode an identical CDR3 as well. The CDR3 here is CASSSQGGTEAFF. The CDR3 nucleotides are TGTGCCAGCAGCTCGCAGGGGGGAACTGAAGCTTTCTTT. The V and J genes are TRBV7-2 and TRBJ1-1, with 7 bases fitting TRBD1. The CDR3 covers 13 residues. Germline V gene data show CDR1 as SGHTA and CDR2 as FQGNSA. The junction had 4 bases not matched to a gene; V was cut back by 4 bases and J by 5 bases.